Described below is a single T cell receptor (beta chain) sequence and its context. Its antigen is still unknown. This sample stems from a study of cytomegalovirus exposure and HLA in healthy donors. General observations from the study: Upon later analysis, HLA-associated TCR beta chains proved more clonally expanded than other, equally common chains.

The V gene's germline CDR1 is MGHRA and CDR2 YSYEKL. There are 18 residues in the CDR3. V shed 4 bases, J shed 1 base, and the junction held 10 bases outside the gene matches. The PCR ran on 60 Vbeta and 13 Jbeta primers. TCRdb's copy holds only in-frame clones and misses some; the assay was immunoSEQ multiplex PCR. Here the sample spans approximately 150,000 clones, 70% to 80% being singletons. Sample: PBMCs. The receptor's source is a man in his forties in good health and CMV-seronegative. V usage is TRBV4-1 and J usage is TRBJ2-3, with 11 nucleotides matching TRBD2. DNA of the CDR3: TGCGCCAGCAGCCCACACAGTAGGACTAGCGGGCGCACAGATACGCAGTATTTT. It codes for CASSPHSRTSGRTDTQYF.